This T cell receptor beta chain was retrieved from a study of vaccination and CD4 T cells after COVID-19. Study background: Recovered patients in the cohort numbered six men and four women, two of them Hispanic. Cells were stimulated with overlapping spike peptide pools from SARS-CoV-2, HCoV-NL63, HCoV-OC43 and HCoV-229E. As control conditions, cultures were given either a CEFX pool serving as positive control, an HIV-1 Nef pool, or no peptide at all.

With respect to this clonotype: Its matching antigen is unknown.

The CDR3 consists of 15 residues. J gave up 10 bases and V 5 bases, and 11 bases lay outside the gene matches. Germline V gives CDR1 SEHNR, CDR2 FQNEAQ (reference sequence). The treatment denotes: approximately nine-day PBMC culture with coronavirus spike peptide pools or control peptides (ViraFEST assay). Gathering of the CD4+ T cells, from the unexposed donor, took place before the COVID-19 pandemic (2011-2018). Researchers used the Oncomine TCR Beta short-read assay to sequence DNA from cultured CD4+ T cells. TCRdb reprocessed the PCR reads via MiXCR and lists one record per CDR3 protein. Of under 8,500 distinct CDR3 sequences listed, approximately 50% are singletons.

Material for sequencing was CD4+ T cells from blood, cultured in vitro. The chain uses TRBV7-9 and TRBJ2-1, with TRBD2 matching over 10 bases. The receptor comes from a human donor in good health. The CDR3 spells CASSLISGGLLEQFF. The CDR3 nucleotides read TGTGCCAGCAGCCTAATTAGCGGGGGGCTCCTGGAGCAGTTCTTC.